There are a few counts of the clone carrying this T cell receptor (beta chain). These data are taken from a study of control samples from healthy donors and cancer patients. This CDR3 comprises 15 residues. CDR1 and CDR2 from the germline V gene are MDHEN and SYDVKM. V was trimmed by 6 bases and J by 1 base, leaving 12 bases between them. Data came from immunoSEQ multiplex PCR; TCRdb stores just in-frame clones and leaves some out. The repertoire includes 150,000 to 200,000 clones, around 89% of them detected once, and approximately 1.5% sits in the top ten. The TCR comes from a woman aged 50 to 60 in good health. The chain combines TRBV28 with TRBJ1-4; no clear D gene. Sequencing input: blood. CDR3 loop: CASRPLKGTNEKLFF. CDR3 DNA: TGTGCCAGCAGGCCCCTCAAGGGAACTAATGAAAAACTGTTTTTT.